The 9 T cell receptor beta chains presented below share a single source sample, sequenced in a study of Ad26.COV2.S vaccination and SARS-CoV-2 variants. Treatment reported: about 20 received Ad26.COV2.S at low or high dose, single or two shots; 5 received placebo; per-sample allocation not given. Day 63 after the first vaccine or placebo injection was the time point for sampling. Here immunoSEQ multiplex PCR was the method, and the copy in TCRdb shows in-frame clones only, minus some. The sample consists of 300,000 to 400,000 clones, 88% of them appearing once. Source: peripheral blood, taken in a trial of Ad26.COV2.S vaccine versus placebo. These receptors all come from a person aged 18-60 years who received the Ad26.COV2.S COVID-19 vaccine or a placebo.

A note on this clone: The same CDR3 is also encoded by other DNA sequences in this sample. CDR3 sequence reads: CASSKGVDTEAFF. The CDR3 DNA follows: TGTGCCAGTAGTAAGGGCGTAGACACTGAAGCTTTCTTT. This chain uses TRBV19 with TRBJ1-1, with unresolved D. Trimming removed 4 bases at V and 3 bases at J, with 9 bases between. The CDR3 is 13 amino acids. The germline CDR1 and CDR2 sequences are LNHDA and SQIVND (reference sequence).

CDR3 protein: CARTLLGDHDGYTF. CDR3 in DNA: TGTGCCAGAACCTTATTGGGGGACCACGATGGCTACACCTTC. The chain uses TRBV19 and TRBJ1-2, with D possibly being TRBD1 (5 bases). The CDR3 covers 14 residues. V lost 9 bases to trimming and J lost 6 bases, with 20 bases between them. The germline V gene has CDR1 LNHDA and CDR2 SQIVND (reference sequence).

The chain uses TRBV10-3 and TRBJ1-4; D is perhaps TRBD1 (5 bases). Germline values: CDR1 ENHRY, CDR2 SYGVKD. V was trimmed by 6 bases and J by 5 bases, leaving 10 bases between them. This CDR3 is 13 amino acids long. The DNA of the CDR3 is TGTGCCATCAGCCGGGCAGGGAATGAAAAACTGTTTTTT. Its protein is CAISRAGNEKLFF.

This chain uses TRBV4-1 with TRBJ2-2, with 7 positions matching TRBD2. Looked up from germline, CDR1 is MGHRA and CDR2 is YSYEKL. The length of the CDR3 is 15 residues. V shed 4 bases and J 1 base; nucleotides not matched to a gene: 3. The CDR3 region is CASSLLAGNTGELFF. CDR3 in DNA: TGCGCCAGCAGCCTCTTAGCGGGGAACACCGGGGAGCTGTTTTTT.

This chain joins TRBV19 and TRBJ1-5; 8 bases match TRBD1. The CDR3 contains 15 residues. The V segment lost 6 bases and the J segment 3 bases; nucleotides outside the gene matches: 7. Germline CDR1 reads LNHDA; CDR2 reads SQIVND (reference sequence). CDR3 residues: CASSPGTGTNQPQHF. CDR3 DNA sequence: TGTGCCAGTAGCCCCGGGACAGGAACCAATCAGCCCCAGCATTTT.

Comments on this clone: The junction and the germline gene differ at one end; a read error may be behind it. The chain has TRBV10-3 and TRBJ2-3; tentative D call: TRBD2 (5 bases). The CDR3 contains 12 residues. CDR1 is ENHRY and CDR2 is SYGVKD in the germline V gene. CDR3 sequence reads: CAISEGIGGPHF. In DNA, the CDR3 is TGTGCCATCAGTGAAGGGATCGGCGGGCCCCATTTT.

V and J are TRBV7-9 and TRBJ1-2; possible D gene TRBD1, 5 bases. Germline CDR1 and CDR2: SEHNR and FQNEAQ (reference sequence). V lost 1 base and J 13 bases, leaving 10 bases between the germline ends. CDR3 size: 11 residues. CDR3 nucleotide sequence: TGTGCCAGCAGCTTAGTCTGGGACCGCACCTTC. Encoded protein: CASSLVWDRTF.

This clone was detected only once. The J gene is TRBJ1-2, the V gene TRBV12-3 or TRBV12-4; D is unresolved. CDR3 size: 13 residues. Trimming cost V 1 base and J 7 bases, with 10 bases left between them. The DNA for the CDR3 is TGTGCCAGCAGTTTAGTAGGTTACGGTGGCTACACCTTC. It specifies CASSLVGYGGYTF.

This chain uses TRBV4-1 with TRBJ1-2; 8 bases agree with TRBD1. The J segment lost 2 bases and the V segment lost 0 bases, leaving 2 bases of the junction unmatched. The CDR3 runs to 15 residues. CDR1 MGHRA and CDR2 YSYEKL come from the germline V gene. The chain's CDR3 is CASSQEDRANYGYTF. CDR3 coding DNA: TGCGCCAGCAGCCAAGAGGACAGGGCCAACTATGGCTACACCTTC.